Sequencing of this T cell receptor (beta chain) was carried out in a study of CD8 T cells in Susac syndrome. Healthy donors were controls matched for age and sex. FACS enriched CD8+ TEMRA cells, while bulk CD8+ and CD4+ were negatively isolated. The length of the CDR3 is 14 residues. The V end was cut by 0 bases, the J end by 0 bases, with 5 bases between. The RNA, 0.5 to 1 ug, was put through reverse transcription using random hexamers. From the immunoSEQ multiplex PCR reads, TCRdb called clonotypes with MiXCR, one entry per CDR3 protein. The table shows 130,000 to 150,000 distinct CDR3 sequences, with about 94% occurring only once.

The rearrangement links TRBV12-3 or TRBV12-4 to TRBJ1-2; D unclear. This TCR came from a human donor in good health. Sequencing was performed on CD8+ T cells from PBMCs. The CDR3 region has the DNA TGTGCCAGCAGTTTAGCTTCCCCTAACTATGGCTACACCTTC. Encoded protein: CASSLASPNYGYTF.